This T cell receptor beta chain was captured by sequencing in a study of technical replicates of blood from four donors. Libraries were prepared by immunoSEQ multiplex PCR; TCRdb keeps only in-frame clonotypes and omits some of them. This table has 70,000 or so clones, approximately 88% appearing once. In germline, CDR1 is LNHNV, CDR2 YYDKDF (reference sequence). This CDR3 contains 16 residues. The J segment lost 0 bases and the V segment lost 3 bases, leaving 6 bases of the junction unmatched. The rearrangement links TRBV15 to TRBJ2-3; TRBD2 aligns across 7 bases. The sequence derives from a human donor in good health. Some clones in this sample may be carry-over from other donors' samples. The sequencing input was PBMCs. In DNA, the CDR3 is TGTGCCACCAGCAGTTGGCTAGCGGATAGCACAGATACGCAGTATTTT. Protein: CATSSWLADSTDTQYF.